These 26 T cell receptor beta chains were all obtained from the same sample, sequenced in a study of neurological immune-mediated disorders (dated by TCRdb to about 2019). The protocol used for the library was 5' RACE. These reads were obtained on an Illumina HiSeq 2500. In-frame beta chains were kept once TCRdb had trimmed the public reads at Q25 with fastp and called clones with MiXCR. Records with the same CDR3 protein are collapsed into one entry carrying the most frequent genes and DNA. The table for this sample lists roughly 45,000 distinct CDR3 sequences; approximately 14% of them were counted only once. The ten top clones hold 4.5% of the sample. The time point label on this specimen signifies: longitudinal time-point 2. The sample was PBMCs. The receptor source for this set is a male donor with HTLV-1-associated myelopathy (HAM/TSP).

The table lists this clonotype with many counts. The CDR3 DNA sequence: TGTGCCAGCAGAGTTAGGTCCCTGAACACTGAAGCTTTCTTT. Encoded protein: CASRVRSLNTEAFF. V gene TRBV7-9 combines with J gene TRBJ1-1; D unclear. V lost 6 bases to trimming and J lost 0 bases, with 11 bases between them. This CDR3 is 14 amino acids long. The germline CDR1 and CDR2 sequences are SEHNR and FQNEAQ (reference sequence).

A remark on this clonotype: This sequence may be a read error, since a much larger clone differs from it by one base. The CDR3 sequence is CTSSFDTNTEAFF. CDR3 coding DNA: TGTACCAGCAGCTTCGACACCAACACTGAAGCTTTCTTT. The gene calls are TRBV7-9 and TRBJ1-1; the D is unclear. This CDR3 contains 13 residues. CDR1 SEHNR and CDR2 FQNEAQ come from the germline V gene (reference sequence).

This clonotype came up many times. The J gene is TRBJ1-5, the V gene TRBV12-3 or TRBV12-4, with TRBD1 as a possible D gene (5 bases). The CDR3 has 14 amino acids. V was shortened by 3 bases and J by 9 bases, with 15 bases between the two germline ends. CDR3 residues: CASSFWGGASPQHF. Written as DNA, the CDR3 is TGTGCCAGCAGTTTTTGGGGGGGAGCCTCGCCCCAGCATTTT.

In this sample, this clonotype turned up many times. V gene TRBV5-6 combines with J gene TRBJ2-3; 10 nucleotides match TRBD2. The CDR3 extends over 16 amino acids. V lost 2 bases and J lost 3; bases outside the gene matches: 6. Germline V gene data show CDR1 as SGHDT and CDR2 as YYEEEE. The CDR3 spells CASSFVSSGGTDTQYF. The CDR3 nucleotides are TGTGCCAGCAGCTTTGTGTCTAGCGGGGGTACAGATACGCAGTATTTT.

With respect to this clonotype: This may come from a read error, since a much larger clone is one base off. The V gene is TRBV6-6, the J gene TRBJ2-7; D is ambiguous. Trimming cost V 2 bases and J 0 bases, with 2 bases left between them. Germline V gene data show CDR1 as MNHNY and CDR2 as SVGAGI (reference sequence). The CDR3 consists of 12 residues. CDR3: CASSYISYEQYF. CDR3 DNA: TGTGCCAGCAGTTACATCTCCTACGAGCAGTACTTC.

There are many counts of this clonotype. The CDR3: CSAPLGTEAFF. Here the CDR3 DNA reads TGCAGTGCCCCTCTAGGCACTGAAGCTTTCTTT. The chain joins TRBV20-1 to TRBJ1-1; D remains ambiguous. Trimming shortened V by 6 bases and J by 4 bases, and 9 bases separated the two germline ends. Per the germline V gene, CDR1 is DFQATT and CDR2 is SNEGSKA (reference sequence). This CDR3 contains 11 residues.

The chain couples TRBV6-5 to TRBJ1-6; D gene uncertain. In germline, CDR1 is MNHEY, CDR2 SVGAGI. V lost 8 bases and J lost 7, with 15 bases in between. The CDR3 totals 14 residues. CDR3 DNA sequence: TGTGCCAGCGGCTACCCAGTCTACAATTCACCCCTCCACTTT. Translation gives CASGYPVYNSPLHF.

The gene calls are TRBV6-2 or TRBV6-3 and TRBJ2-4; D uncertain. With 0 bases removed from V and 11 bases from J, the gap between germline ends came to 5 bases. Germline V gives CDR1 MNHEY, CDR2 SVGEGT. This CDR3 comprises 11 residues. DNA of the CDR3: TGTGCCAGCAGTTACTCCTGGGTTCAGTACTTC. Its translation: CASSYSWVQYF.

A remark on this clonotype: A much larger clone differs from this one at a single base, so this may be a read error. The V and J genes are TRBV7-3 and TRBJ2-3; D is ambiguous. Trimming shortened V by 2 bases and J by 6 bases, and 9 bases separated the two germline ends. The length of the CDR3 is 13 residues. Germline-derived CDR1 and CDR2 are SGHTA and FQGTGA. The CDR3 here is CASSLGQVDTQYF. CDR3 bases: TGTGCCAGCAGCTTAGGCCAGGTGGATACGCAGTATTTT.

This clonotype was picked up many times. The chain carries TRBV18 and TRBJ2-7; D is possibly TRBD1 (6 bases). V shed 3 bases and J shed 6 bases, with 15 bases lying between them. Germline CDR1 reads KGHSH; CDR2 reads LQKENI. The CDR3 is 14 amino acids. CDR3 amino acids: CASSPGQLKGEQYF. The CDR3 DNA is TGTGCCAGCTCACCCGGACAGCTTAAGGGCGAGCAGTACTTC. Full variable domain (missing parts from reference TRBV18 and TRBJ2-7): NAGVMQNPRHLVRRRGQEARLRCSPMKGHSHVYWYRQLPEEGLKFMVYLQKENIIDESGMPKERFSAEFPKEGPSILRIQQVVRGDSAAYFCASSPGQLKGEQYFGPGTRLTVT.

This clonotype was seen at least ten times. This CDR3 reads CASSRGQGHEQYF. The CDR3 region has the DNA TGTGCCAGCAGCAGGGGACAGGGCCACGAGCAGTACTTC. The chain couples TRBV7-9 to TRBJ2-7; 9 bases agree with TRBD1. The CDR3 runs to 13 residues. Per the germline V gene, CDR1 is SEHNR and CDR2 is FQNEAQ (reference sequence). V lost 5 bases, J lost 5 bases, and 4 bases stayed unmatched.

This clonotype was seen at least ten times. This chain connects TRBV6-2 or TRBV6-3 to TRBJ1-1; 10 bases fit TRBD1. The CDR3 consists of 17 residues. Trimming cost V 1 base and J 3 bases; bases outside gene matches: 8. Germline CDR1 and CDR2: MNHEY and SVGEGT. CDR3 amino acids: CASSYLIDRGHDTEAFF. Here the CDR3 DNA reads TGTGCCAGCAGTTACTTAATAGACAGGGGGCACGACACTGAAGCTTTCTTT.

The rearrangement uses TRBV20-1 and TRBJ2-7, with D hard to call. The germline V gene has CDR1 DFQATT and CDR2 SNEGSKA (reference sequence). Trimming took off 1 base at V and 3 bases at J, with 13 bases between the two ends. CDR3 length: 14 amino acids. The CDR3 loop reads CSARAPGKGYEQYF. In DNA, the CDR3 is TGCAGTGCTAGAGCCCCCGGAAAGGGCTACGAGCAGTACTTC.

This clonotype was detected ten times or more. CDR3 loop: CASVVTRGGVSEQFF. CDR3 coding DNA: TGCGCCAGCGTCGTCACACGGGGGGGGGTGAGTGAGCAGTTCTTC. The chain combines TRBV10-2 with TRBJ2-1; 8 nucleotides align to TRBD2. The trim removed 8 bases at V and 9 bases at J, leaving 15 bases unmatched. CDR3 length: 15 residues. CDR1 and CDR2 (germline): WSHSY, SAAADI.

This clonotype was picked up many times. J is TRBJ2-5 and V is TRBV20-1, with TRBD2 matching over 9 bases. CDR3 size: 15 residues. The V gene's germline CDR1 is DFQATT and CDR2 SNEGSKA (reference sequence). The V gene end was trimmed by 3 bases and the J gene end by 3 bases; junction bases not matched to a gene: 8. The CDR3 region has the DNA TGCAGTGCTAGTTTGTCTAGCGGGACCAAAGAGACCCAGTACTTC. This gives the protein CSASLSSGTKETQYF.

This clonotype was seen many times. The chain links TRBV12-3 or TRBV12-4 to TRBJ1-5; 7 positions match TRBD1. This CDR3 has 13 amino acids. V was pared by 7 bases and J by 4 bases, with 4 bases of the junction left unmatched. CDR3 residues: CASNQQGNQPQHF. The CDR3 bases are TGTGCCAGCAACCAACAGGGGAATCAGCCCCAGCATTTT.

This clonotype was found many times. The rearrangement joins TRBV28 to TRBJ2-1; D ambiguous. Germline V CDR1 and CDR2: MDHEN, SYDVKM. The V end lost 6 bases, the J end lost 4 bases, and 19 bases lay between the germline ends. The CDR3 has 16 residues. CDR3 nucleotides: TGTGCCAGCAGCCCTTCTCTACGGCTAATTTACAATGAGCAGTTCTTC. Its translation is CASSPSLRLIYNEQFF.

This chain joins TRBV29-1 and TRBJ2-5; no clear D. The CDR3 covers 13 residues. CDR1 and CDR2 from the germline V gene are SQVTM and ANQGSEA. V lost 7 bases and J lost 3, with 15 bases in between. This chain's CDR3 is CSGVSRLEETQYF. In DNA form, the CDR3 reads TGCAGCGGAGTATCGAGACTTGAAGAGACCCAGTACTTC.

This clonotype occurred many times. One end of the junction varies from germline; a read error may be responsible. The chain couples TRBV29-1 to TRBJ2-5; no clear D. The CDR3 is made up of 13 amino acids. Germline V gene sequence: CDR1 SQVTM, CDR2 ANQGSEA. The CDR3 region is CSVHKGPVEAQYF. The DNA for the CDR3 is TGCAGCGTCCACAAAGGCCCCGTAGAGGCCCAGTACTTC.

In this sample, this clonotype turned up many times. The chain couples TRBV6-6 to TRBJ1-5; maybe TRBD1 (6 bases). V was shortened by 2 bases and J by 0 bases, with 14 bases between the two germline ends. Germline-derived CDR1 and CDR2 are MNHNY and SVGAGI (reference sequence). The CDR3 has 17 residues. CDR3: CASSYPKTGDSNQPQHF. The CDR3, as DNA: TGTGCCAGCAGTTACCCCAAGACAGGCGATAGCAATCAGCCCCAGCATTTT.

Many counts were recorded for this clonotype. The chain recombines TRBV6-5 with TRBJ1-6; D call uncertain. Trimming removed 7 bases at V and 13 bases at J, with 14 bases between. Germline values: CDR1 MNHEY, CDR2 SVGAGI. CDR3 length: 12 amino acids. The CDR3 loop reads CASTSAGSPLHF. CDR3 nucleotides: TGTGCCAGCACCAGCGCTGGGTCCCCCCTCCACTTT.

This clonotype came up many times. The J gene is TRBJ2-5, the V gene TRBV7-9; D may be TRBD1 (5 bases). Trimming stripped 6 bases from V and 5 bases from J, with 10 bases between. This CDR3 contains 12 residues. CDR1 and CDR2 (germline): SEHNR, FQNEAQ (reference sequence). Here the CDR3 DNA reads TGTGCCAGCAGAGACGACAGTGAGACCCAGTACTTC. This translates into CASRDDSETQYF. Supplemented by reference TRBV7-9 and TRBJ2-5, the full variable domain reads DTGVSQNPRHKITKRGQNVTFRCDPISEHNRLYWYRQTLGQGPEFLTYFQNEAQLEKSRLLSDRFSAERPKGSFSTLEIQRTEQGDSAMYLCASRDDSETQYFGPGTRLLVL.

This clonotype came up many times. The genes are TRBV10-3 and TRBJ1-5; D not resolved. CDR3 length: 13 amino acids. Trimming cost V 6 bases and J 4 bases, with 10 bases left between them. Germline assignment: CDR1 ENHRY and CDR2 SYGVKD. The CDR3 region is CAISLELNQPQHF. As DNA, the CDR3 is TGTGCCATCAGCCTTGAGTTGAATCAGCCCCAGCATTTT.

Concerning this clonotype itself: Just one base apart from a much larger clone, this may be a read error. The rearrangement uses TRBV20-1 and TRBJ1-5; D tentatively fits TRBD1 or TRBD2 (5 bases each). The J call may be incorrect, as the DNA end agrees better with TRBJ2-3. Per the germline V gene, CDR1 is DFQATT and CDR2 is SNEGSKA (reference sequence). The length of the CDR3 is 13 residues. In DNA, the CDR3 is TGCAGTGCTAACGGGGCGTTGGATCAGCCCCAGTATTTT. Protein product: CSANGALDQPQYF.

In this sample, this clonotype turned up many times. The V and J genes are TRBV20-1 and TRBJ1-2; maybe TRBD1 (6 bases). CDR1 is DFQATT, CDR2 SNEGSKA, per germline (reference sequence). V lost 6 bases to trimming and J lost 4 bases, with 27 bases between them. The CDR3 sequence is 17 residues long. In DNA form, the CDR3 reads TGCAGTGCAGAGATCACGGGTGGGCTACAGGGCGGCTATGGCTACACCTTC. Its protein product is CSAEITGGLQGGYGYTF.

This clonotype was detected many times. For the CDR3, the DNA is TGTGCCAGCAGTTCCCGACAGATTGAGTTCTTC. Translation: CASSSRQIEFF. This sequence joins TRBV28 and TRBJ2-1; a possible D gene is TRBD1 (5 bases). This CDR3 comprises 11 residues. Germline values: CDR1 MDHEN, CDR2 SYDVKM. The V end lost 4 bases, the J end lost 14 bases, and 12 bases lay between the germline ends.